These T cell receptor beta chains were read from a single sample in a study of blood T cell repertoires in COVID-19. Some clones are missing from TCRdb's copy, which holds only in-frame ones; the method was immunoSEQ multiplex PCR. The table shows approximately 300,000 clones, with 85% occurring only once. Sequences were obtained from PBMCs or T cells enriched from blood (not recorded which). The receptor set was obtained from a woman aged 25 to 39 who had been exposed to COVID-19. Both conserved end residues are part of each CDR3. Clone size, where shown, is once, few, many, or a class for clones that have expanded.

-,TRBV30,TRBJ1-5,CAWGRQGVSNQPQHF
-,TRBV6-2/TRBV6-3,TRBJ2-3,CASSLAGGVVDTQYF
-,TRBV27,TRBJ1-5,CASSPGGGNQPQHF
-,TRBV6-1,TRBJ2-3,CASSEGLAGSDTQYF
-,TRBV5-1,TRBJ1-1,CASHGVLNTEAFF
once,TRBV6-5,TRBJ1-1,CASSYSRGMNTEAFF
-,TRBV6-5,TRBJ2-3,CATKLAGSPTDTQYF
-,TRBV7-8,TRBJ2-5,CASSLSHTEGPETQYF
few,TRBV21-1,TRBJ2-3,CASSKGVLRSGSGGTADTQYF
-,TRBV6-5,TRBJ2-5,CASSYSSGEETQYF
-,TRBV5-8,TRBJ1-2,CASGYQGAGGYTF